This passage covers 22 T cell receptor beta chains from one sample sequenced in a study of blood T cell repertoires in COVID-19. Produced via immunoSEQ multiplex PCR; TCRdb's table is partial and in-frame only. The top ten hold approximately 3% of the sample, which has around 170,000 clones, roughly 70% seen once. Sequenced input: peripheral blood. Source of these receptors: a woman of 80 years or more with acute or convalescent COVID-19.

The CDR3 here is CASSQLPQGTGGVYNEQFF. The CDR3 nucleotides read TGCGCCAGCAGCCAATTACCTCAGGGGACAGGGGGCGTCTACAATGAGCAGTTCTTC. The rearrangement links TRBV4-3 to TRBJ2-1, with 12 bases lining up with TRBD1. The junction had 11 bases not matched to a gene; V was cut back by 2 bases and J by 3 bases. The CDR3 contains 19 residues. Per germline, CDR1 LGHNA and CDR2 YSLEER.

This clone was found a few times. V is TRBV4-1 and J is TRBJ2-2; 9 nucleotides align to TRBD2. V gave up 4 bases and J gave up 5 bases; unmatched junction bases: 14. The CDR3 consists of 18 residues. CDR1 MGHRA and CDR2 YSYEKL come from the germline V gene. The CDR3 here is CASSRGGGRAQLTGELFF. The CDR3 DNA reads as TGCGCCAGCAGCCGAGGGGGCGGGAGGGCCCAGTTAACCGGGGAGCTGTTTTTT.

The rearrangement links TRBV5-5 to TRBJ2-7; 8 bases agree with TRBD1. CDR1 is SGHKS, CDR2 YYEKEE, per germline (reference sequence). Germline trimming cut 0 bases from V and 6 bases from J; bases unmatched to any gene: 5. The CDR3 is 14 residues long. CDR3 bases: TGTGCCAGCAGCTTGGAGGACAGGGTTGTCGAGCAGTACTTC. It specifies CASSLEDRVVEQYF.

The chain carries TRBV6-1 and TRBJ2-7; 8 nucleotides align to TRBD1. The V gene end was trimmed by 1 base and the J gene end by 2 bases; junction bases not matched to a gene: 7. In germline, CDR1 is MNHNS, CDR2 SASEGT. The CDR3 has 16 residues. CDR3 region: CASSEVEGQGPYEQYF. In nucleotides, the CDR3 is TGTGCCAGCAGTGAAGTTGAAGGACAGGGTCCCTACGAGCAGTACTTC.

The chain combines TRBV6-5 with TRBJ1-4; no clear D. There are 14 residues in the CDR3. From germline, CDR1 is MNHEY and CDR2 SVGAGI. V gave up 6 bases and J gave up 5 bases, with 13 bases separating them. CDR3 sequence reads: CASSRFGLNEKLFF. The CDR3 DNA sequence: TGTGCCAGCAGCCGTTTCGGACTAAATGAAAAACTGTTTTTT.

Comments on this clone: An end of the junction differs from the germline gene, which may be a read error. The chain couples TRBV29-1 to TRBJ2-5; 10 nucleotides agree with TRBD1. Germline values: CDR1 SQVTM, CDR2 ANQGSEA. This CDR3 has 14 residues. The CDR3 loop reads CSTTTGGTSETQYF. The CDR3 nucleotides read TGTTCCACAACGACAGGGGGCACGTCAGAGACCCAGTACTTC. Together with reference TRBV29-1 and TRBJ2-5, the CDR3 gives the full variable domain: SAVISQKPSRDICQRGTSLTIQCQVDSQVTMMFWYRQQPGQSLTLIATANQGSEATYESGFVIDKFPISRPNLTFSTLTVSNMSPEDSSIYLCSTTTGGTSETQYFGPGTRLLVL.

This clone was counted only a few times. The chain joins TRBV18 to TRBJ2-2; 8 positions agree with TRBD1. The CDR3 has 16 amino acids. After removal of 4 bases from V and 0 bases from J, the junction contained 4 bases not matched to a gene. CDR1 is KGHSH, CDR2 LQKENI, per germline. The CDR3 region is CASSRDRFANTGELFF. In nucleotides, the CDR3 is TGTGCCAGCTCACGGGACAGGTTCGCGAACACCGGGGAGCTGTTTTTT. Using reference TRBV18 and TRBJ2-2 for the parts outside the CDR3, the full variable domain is NAGVMQNPRHLVRRRGQEARLRCSPMKGHSHVYWYRQLPEEGLKFMVYLQKENIIDESGMPKERFSAEFPKEGPSILRIQQVVRGDSAAYFCASSRDRFANTGELFFGEGSRLTVL.

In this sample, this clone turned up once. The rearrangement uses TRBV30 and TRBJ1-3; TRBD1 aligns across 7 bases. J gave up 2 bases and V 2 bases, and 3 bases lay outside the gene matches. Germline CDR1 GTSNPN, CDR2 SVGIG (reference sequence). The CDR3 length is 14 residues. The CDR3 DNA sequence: TGTGCCTGGAGTCTCGGGACAGCTGGAAACACCATATATTTT. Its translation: CAWSLGTAGNTIYF.

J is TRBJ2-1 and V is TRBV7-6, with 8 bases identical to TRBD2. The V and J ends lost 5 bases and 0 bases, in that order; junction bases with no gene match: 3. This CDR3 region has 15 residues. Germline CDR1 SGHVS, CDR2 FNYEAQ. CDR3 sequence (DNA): TGTGCCAGCAGCCCTAGCGGGTACTCCTACAATGAGCAGTTCTTC. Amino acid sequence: CASSPSGYSYNEQFF.

The CDR3 protein is CASSPRTGISYEQYF. DNA for the CDR3: TGTGCCAGTAGTCCAAGGACAGGGATCTCCTACGAGCAGTACTTC. The chain has TRBV19 and TRBJ2-7, with 8 bases fitting TRBD1. Losses at the gene ends were 5 bases for V and 0 bases for J; bases not matched to a gene: 6. The CDR3 is made up of 15 amino acids. The germline gives CDR1 LNHDA, CDR2 SQIVND (reference sequence).

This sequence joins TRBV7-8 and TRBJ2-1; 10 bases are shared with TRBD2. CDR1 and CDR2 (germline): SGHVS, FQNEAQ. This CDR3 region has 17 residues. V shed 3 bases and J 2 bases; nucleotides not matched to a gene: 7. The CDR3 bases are TGTGCCAGCAGCTTCGTACCGACTAGCGGGCCCTACAATGAGCAGTTCTTC. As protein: CASSFVPTSGPYNEQFF.

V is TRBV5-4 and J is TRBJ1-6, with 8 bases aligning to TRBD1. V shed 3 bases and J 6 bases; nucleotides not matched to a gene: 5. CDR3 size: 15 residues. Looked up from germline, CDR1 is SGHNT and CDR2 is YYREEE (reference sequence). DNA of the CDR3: TGTGCCAGCAGCTCCAGGGACAGGCCTAATTCACCCCTCCACTTT. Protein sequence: CASSSRDRPNSPLHF.

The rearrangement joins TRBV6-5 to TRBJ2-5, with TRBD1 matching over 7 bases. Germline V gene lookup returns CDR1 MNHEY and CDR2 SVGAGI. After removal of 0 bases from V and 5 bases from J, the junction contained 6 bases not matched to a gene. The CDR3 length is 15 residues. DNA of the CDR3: TGTGCCAGCAGTTACTCAAGGGGGCGCGGGGAGACCCAGTACTTC. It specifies CASSYSRGRGETQYF.

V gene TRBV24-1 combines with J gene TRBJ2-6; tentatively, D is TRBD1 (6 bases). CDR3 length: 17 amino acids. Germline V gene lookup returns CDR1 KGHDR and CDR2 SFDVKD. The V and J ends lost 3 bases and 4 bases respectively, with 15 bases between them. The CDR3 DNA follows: TGTGCCACCAGTGATCAACAGGGTTCCCCAGGGGCCAACGTCCTGACTTTC. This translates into CATSDQQGSPGANVLTF.

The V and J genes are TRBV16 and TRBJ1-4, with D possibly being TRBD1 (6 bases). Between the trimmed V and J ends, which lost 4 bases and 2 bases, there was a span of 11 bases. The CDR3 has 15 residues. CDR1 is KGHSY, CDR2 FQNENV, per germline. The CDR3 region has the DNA TGTGCCAGCAGCCCAAACAGGGCGACTAATGAAAAACTGTTTTTT. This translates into CASSPNRATNEKLFF.

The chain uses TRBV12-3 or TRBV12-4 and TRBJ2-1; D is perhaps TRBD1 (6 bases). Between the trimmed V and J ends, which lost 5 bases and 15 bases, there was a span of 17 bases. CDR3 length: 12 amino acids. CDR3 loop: CASSTRTGTAFF. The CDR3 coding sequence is TGTGCCAGCAGTACAAGAACAGGGACGGCGTTCTTC.

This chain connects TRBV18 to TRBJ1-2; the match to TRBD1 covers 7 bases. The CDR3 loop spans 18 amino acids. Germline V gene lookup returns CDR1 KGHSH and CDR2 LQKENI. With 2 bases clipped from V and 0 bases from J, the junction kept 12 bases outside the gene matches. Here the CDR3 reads CASSPTGTANTANYGYTF. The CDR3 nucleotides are TGTGCCAGCTCACCAACCGGGACAGCCAACACAGCTAACTATGGCTACACCTTC.

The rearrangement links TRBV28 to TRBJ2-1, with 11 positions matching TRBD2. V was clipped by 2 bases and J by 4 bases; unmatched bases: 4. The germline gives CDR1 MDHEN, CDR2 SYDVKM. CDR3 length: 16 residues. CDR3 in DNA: TGTGCCAGCAGTTTAGGTCTAGCGGGAGGATACAATGAGCAGTTCTTC. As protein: CASSLGLAGGYNEQFF. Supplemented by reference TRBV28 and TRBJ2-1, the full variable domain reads DVKVTQSSRYLVKRTGEKVFLECVQDMDHENMFWYRQDPGLGLRLIYFSYDVKMKEKGDIPEGYSVSREKKERFSLILESASTNQTSMYLCASSLGLAGGYNEQFFGPGTRLTVL.

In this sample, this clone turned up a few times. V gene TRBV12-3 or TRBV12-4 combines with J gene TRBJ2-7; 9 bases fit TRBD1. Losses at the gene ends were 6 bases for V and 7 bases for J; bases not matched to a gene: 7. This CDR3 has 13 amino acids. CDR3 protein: CASRPGQGGEQYF. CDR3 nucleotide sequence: TGTGCCAGCAGACCGGGACAGGGAGGAGAGCAGTACTTC.

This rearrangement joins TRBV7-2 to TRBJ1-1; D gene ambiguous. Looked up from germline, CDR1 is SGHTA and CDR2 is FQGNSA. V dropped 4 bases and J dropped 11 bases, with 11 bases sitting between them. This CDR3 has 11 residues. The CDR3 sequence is CASSSHSAAFF. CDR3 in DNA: TGTGCCAGCAGCTCTCATAGTGCGGCTTTCTTT.

The CDR3 loop is CASSQGLSGSEQYF. The CDR3, as DNA: TGTGCCAGCAGCCAAGGGCTTAGCGGGTCAGAGCAGTACTTC. The chain has TRBV14 and TRBJ2-7, with TRBD2 matching over 7 bases. Looked up from germline, CDR1 is SGHDN and CDR2 is FVKESK. CDR3 length: 14 amino acids. The trim removed 1 base at V and 7 bases at J, leaving 7 bases unmatched. Full variable domain (outside the CDR3, taken from reference TRBV14 and TRBJ2-7): EAGVTQFPSHSVIEKGQTVTLRCDPISGHDNLYWYRRVMGKEIKFLLHFVKESKQDESGMPNNRFLAERTGGTYSTLKVQPAELEDSGVYFCASSQGLSGSEQYFGPGTRLTVT.

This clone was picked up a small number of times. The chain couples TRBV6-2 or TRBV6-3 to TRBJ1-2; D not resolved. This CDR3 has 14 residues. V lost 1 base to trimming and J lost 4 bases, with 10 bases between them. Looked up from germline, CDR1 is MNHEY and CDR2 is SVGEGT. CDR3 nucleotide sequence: TGTGCCAGCAGTTACTATGGCCGCTCCTATGGCTACACCTTC. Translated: CASSYYGRSYGYTF.